This TCR beta chain was sequenced in a study of blood T cell repertoires in COVID-19. Study overall: Collection of acute and convalescent COVID-19 samples took place in the United States, Italy and Spain.

The authors' processing: Amplification of reference gene primers provided the estimated nucleated cell counts. Measured with immunoSEQ multiplex PCR; TCRdb has only the in-frame clones, and not every one. Clone size and the V and J calls come from that table; the DNA yielded D and trimming. The sample lists under 250,000 clones; about 86% were seen once. V lost 2 bases, J lost 4 bases, and 5 bases stayed unmatched. The CDR3 length is 15 residues. Germline CDR1 MGHDK, CDR2 SYGVNS. V is TRBV25-1 and J is TRBJ1-2, with TRBD1 matching over 9 bases. The sequence was obtained from a woman aged 25 to 39 who had recovered from COVID-19. Sequencing was carried out using peripheral blood. CDR3 sequence (DNA): TGTGCCAGCAGTGAAAGGACAGGGGCGAGCTATGGCTACACCTTC. Its translation: CASSERTGASYGYTF.